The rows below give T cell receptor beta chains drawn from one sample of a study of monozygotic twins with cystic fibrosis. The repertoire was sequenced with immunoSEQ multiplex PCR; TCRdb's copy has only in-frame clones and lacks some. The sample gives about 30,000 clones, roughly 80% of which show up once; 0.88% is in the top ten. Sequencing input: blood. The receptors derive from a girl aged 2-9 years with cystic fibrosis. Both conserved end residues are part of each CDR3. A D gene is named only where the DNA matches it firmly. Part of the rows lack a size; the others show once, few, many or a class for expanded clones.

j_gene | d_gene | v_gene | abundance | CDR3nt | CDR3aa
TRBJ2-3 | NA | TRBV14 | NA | TGTGCCAGCAGCCTTTACGAAGGACACGGCACAGATACGCAGTATTTT | CASSLYEGHGTDTQYF
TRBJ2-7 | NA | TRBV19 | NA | TGTGCCAGTAGTACCCCGCGCGGTGCCTACGAGCAGTACTTC | CASSTPRGAYEQYF
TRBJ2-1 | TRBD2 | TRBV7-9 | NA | TGTGCCAGCAGCTTAGCTTCGTATCGGGAGGTGTTCTATGAGCAGTTCTTC | CASSLASYREVFYEQFF
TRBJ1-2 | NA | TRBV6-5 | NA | TGTGCCAGCAGTTACTCGGGGCAGGGGAGCGATGGCTACACCTTC | CASSYSGQGSDGYTF
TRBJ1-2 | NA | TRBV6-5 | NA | TGTGCCAGCAGTTACTCCGGAGTCTACACCTTC | CASSYSGVYTF
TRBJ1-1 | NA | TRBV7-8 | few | TGTGCCAGCAGCGTTAACACTGAAGCTTTCTTT | CASSVNTEAFF
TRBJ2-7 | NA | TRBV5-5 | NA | TGTGCCAGCAGCGGCGGACGGGCGAACTACGAGCAGTACTTC | CASSGGRANYEQYF
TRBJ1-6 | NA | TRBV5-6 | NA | TGTGCCAGCAGCTGGGTTGATTCACCCCTCCACTTT | CASSWVDSPLHF
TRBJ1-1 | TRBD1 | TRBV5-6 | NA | TGTGCCAGCAAGGTCAGGGGGATAGATTGGAACACTGAAGCTTTCTTT | CASKVRGIDWNTEAFF
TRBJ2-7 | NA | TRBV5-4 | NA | TGTGCCAGCAGCTTGGACGGGGTTCCTCGGCAGTACTTC | CASSLDGVPRQYF
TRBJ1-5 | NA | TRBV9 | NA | TGTGCCAGCAGCGGCGGACGAAGCAATCAGCCCCAGCATTTT | CASSGGRSNQPQHF